This section outlines one T cell receptor (beta chain) sequence together with its context. The sample holds a few counts of this clonotype. The specificity of this receptor is unknown. No base quality information exists; no much larger clone differs at one position. The protocol used for the library was PCR. The sequencer listed for this sample is Illumina HiSeq 2500. To reduce PCR and sequencing biases, unique molecular identifiers were built into the TCR beta cDNA libraries. Every 1 to 10 million input T cells yielded approximately 500,000 cDNA molecules, meaning each molecule approximated one T cell. The patient libraries were prepared and sequenced with the same protocol used for the earlier healthy control dataset. Samples belonging to the same batch were prepared together, multiplexed and sequenced on a shared HiSeq lane. Per the original workflow: Raw barcoded reads were processed with MIGEC, and single-read molecular identifier groups were discarded before consensus assembly and CDR3 extraction. Clonotype tables were post-analysed with VDJtools, and diversity was normalized by down-sampling all datasets to the smallest sample size. In repertoire overlap clustering, CDR3 amino acid sequences, but not nucleotide sequences, were matched to correct batch-related cross-sample contamination. The public reads were reanalyzed by TCRdb: fastp trimming at Q25, MiXCR alignment, in-frame beta chains only. Every CDR3 protein is listed once, alongside the most common genes and DNA of its rows. TCRdb's processing, not the authors' own work, is the source of the V and J calls. Across this sample there are more than 500,000 distinct CDR3 sequences, with around 36% seen only once. The ten largest clonotypes hold 4.5% to 7.5% of the sample.

TCR beta repertoires were profiled from peripheral blood of 13 young patients with multiple sclerosis to demonstrate the VDJtools post-analysis software. The multiple sclerosis patients were children and adolescents between roughly 6 and 16 years of age. These data belong to a study of post-analysis software for immune sequencing data (dated by TCRdb to between 2015 and 2016). For context, the study as a whole: Disease courses on record covered relapsing-remitting, secondary progressive and progressive-relapsing multiple sclerosis, though some patients had no subtype annotation. The multiple sclerosis patient repertoires were compared with around ten previously published healthy control repertoires from donors aged about 6 to 26 years. A subset of samples was prepared in parallel using single-end sample barcoding, then pooled and co-amplified after Illumina adapter ligation.

Results the study describes overall, beyond this receptor: Multiple sclerosis patients had significantly lower normalized Chao1 diversity than controls, a result that suggests substantial peripheral T-cell clonal expansion. When samples were clustered directly using the F measure, samples prepared in the same batch co-clustered strongly, which prompted a batch-effect correction. Several TRBV segments, including TRBV5-6, TRBV5-1 and TRBV20-1, were significantly more frequent in patients than controls. The multiple sclerosis patient group was slightly younger than the control group.

CDR3 length: 14 amino acids, cysteine to phenylalanine. Of all the DNA, just the CDR3 is kept, 42 bases in frame from base 1. V and J lose 2 bases and 1 base, and a span of 9 bases separates them. Reading the germline V gene gives CDR1 SGDLS and CDR2 YYNGEE. The rearrangement joined TRBV9 to TRBJ2-5; the D gene lacks a confident call. The sequencing sample was made of blood. The clonotype was recovered from a girl aged 2-17 years with multiple sclerosis. The bases are TGTGCCAGCAGCGTTTCCGGCGTCCAAGAGACCCAGTACTTC. It translates to CASSVSGVQETQYF. Joined to the reference TRBV9 and TRBJ2-5 proteins, this CDR3 gives the full variable domain: DSGVTQTPKHLITATGQRVTLRCSPRSGDLSVYWYQQSLDQGLQFLIQYYNGEERAKGNILERFSAQQFPDLHSELNLSSLELGDSALYFCASSVSGVQETQYFGPGTRLLVL.